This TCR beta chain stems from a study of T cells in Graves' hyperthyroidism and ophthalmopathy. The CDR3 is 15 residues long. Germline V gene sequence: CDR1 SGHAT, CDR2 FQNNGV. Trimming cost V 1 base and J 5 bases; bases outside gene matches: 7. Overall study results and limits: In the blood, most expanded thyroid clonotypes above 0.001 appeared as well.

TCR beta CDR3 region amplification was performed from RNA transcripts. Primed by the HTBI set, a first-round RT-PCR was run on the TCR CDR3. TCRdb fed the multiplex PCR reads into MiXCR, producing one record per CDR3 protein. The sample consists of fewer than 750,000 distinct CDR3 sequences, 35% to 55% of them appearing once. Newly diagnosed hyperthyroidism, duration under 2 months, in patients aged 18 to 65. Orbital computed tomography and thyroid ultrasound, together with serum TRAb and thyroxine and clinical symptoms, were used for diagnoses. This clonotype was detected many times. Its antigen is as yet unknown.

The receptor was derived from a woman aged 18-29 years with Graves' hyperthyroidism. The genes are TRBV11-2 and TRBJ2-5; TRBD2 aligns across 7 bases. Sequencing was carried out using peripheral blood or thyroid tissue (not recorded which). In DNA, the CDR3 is TGTGCCAGCAGCTTAGGGGGCGGGGGAGGGGAGACCCAGTACTTC. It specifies CASSLGGGGGETQYF.